The next 2 T cell receptor beta chains were all read from a single sample in a study of blood T cell repertoires in COVID-19. TCRdb's copy holds only in-frame clones and misses some; the assay was immunoSEQ multiplex PCR. The table lists some 190,000 clones, about 88% of them singletons. Sample: peripheral blood. The receptors shown here come from a woman aged 80 or older with acute or convalescent COVID-19.

In regard to this clone: Other DNA sequences of this sample code for an identical CDR3. The V call is TRBV18, the J call TRBJ1-4; perhaps TRBD1 as D (5 bases). V lost 1 base and J lost 3, with 9 bases in between. The CDR3 sequence is 15 residues long. The germline gives CDR1 KGHSH, CDR2 LQKENI. The CDR3 spells CASSPQGVPNEKLFF. DNA for the CDR3: TGTGCCAGCTCACCACAAGGGGTCCCTAATGAAAAACTGTTTTTT.

The V gene is TRBV28, the J gene TRBJ1-3, with TRBD1 as a possible D gene (5 bases). V dropped 4 bases and J dropped 0 bases, with 7 bases sitting between them. The germline CDR1 and CDR2 sequences are MDHEN and SYDVKM. The CDR3 runs to 14 residues. CDR3 sequence: CASSSRASGNTIYF. The CDR3, as DNA: TGTGCCAGCAGTTCCAGGGCCTCTGGAAACACCATATATTTT.